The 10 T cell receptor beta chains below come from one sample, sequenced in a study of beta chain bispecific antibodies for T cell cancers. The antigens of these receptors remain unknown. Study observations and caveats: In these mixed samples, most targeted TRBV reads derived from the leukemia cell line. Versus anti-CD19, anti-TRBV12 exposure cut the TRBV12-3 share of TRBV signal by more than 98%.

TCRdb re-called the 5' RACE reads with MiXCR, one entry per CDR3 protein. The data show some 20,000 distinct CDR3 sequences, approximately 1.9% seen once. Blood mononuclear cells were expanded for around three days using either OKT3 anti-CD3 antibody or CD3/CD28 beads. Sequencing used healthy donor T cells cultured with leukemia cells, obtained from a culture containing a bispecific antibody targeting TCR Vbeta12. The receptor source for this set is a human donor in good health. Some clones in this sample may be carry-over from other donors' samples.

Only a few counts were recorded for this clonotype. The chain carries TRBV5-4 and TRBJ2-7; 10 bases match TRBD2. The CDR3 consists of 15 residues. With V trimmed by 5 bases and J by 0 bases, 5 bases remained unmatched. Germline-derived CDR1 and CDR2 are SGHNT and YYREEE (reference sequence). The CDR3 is CASRVGLADSYEQYF. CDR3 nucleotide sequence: TGTGCCAGCAGGGTAGGACTAGCGGACTCCTACGAGCAGTACTTC.

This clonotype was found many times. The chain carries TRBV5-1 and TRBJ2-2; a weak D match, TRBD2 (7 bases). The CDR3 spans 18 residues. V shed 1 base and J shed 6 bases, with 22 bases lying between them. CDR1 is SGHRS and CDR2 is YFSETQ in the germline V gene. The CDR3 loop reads CASSLTPRGQGRAGELFF. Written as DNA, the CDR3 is TGCGCCAGCAGCTTGACACCGCGGGGGCAGGGTCGAGCCGGGGAGCTGTTTTTT.

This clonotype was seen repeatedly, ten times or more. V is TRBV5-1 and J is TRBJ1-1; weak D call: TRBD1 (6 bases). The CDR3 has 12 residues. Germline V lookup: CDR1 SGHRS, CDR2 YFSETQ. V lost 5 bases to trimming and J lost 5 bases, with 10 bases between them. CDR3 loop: CASRQGKTEAFF. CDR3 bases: TGCGCCAGCAGGCAGGGGAAAACTGAAGCTTTCTTT.

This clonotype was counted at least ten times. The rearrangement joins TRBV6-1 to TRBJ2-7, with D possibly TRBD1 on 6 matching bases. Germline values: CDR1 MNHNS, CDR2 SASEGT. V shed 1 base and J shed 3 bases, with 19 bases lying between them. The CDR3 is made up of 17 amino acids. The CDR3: CASSEDSALWTVYEQYF. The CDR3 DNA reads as TGTGCCAGCAGTGAAGACTCGGCCTTGTGGACAGTCTACGAGCAGTACTTC.

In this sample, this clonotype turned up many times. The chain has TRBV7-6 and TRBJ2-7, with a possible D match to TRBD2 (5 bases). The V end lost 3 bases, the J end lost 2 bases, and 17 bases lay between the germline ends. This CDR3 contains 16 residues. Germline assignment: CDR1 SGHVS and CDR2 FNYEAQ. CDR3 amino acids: CASSLFPGKTAYEQYF. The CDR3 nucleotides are TGTGCCAGCAGCTTGTTTCCGGGAAAGACCGCCTACGAGCAGTACTTC.

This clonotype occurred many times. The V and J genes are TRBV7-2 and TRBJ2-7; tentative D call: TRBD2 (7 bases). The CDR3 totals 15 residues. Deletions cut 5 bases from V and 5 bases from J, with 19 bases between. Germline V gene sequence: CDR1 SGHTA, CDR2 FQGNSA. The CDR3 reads CASSPRWGGIDEQYF. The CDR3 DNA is TGTGCCAGCAGCCCCCGATGGGGGGGCATCGACGAGCAGTACTTC.

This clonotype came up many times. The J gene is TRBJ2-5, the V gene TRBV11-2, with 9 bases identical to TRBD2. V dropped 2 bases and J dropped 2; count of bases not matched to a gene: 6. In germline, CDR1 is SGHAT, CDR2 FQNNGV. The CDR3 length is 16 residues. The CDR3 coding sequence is TGTGCCAGCAGCTTAACAATTGCGGGGGGGCAAGAGACCCAGTACTTC. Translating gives CASSLTIAGGQETQYF.

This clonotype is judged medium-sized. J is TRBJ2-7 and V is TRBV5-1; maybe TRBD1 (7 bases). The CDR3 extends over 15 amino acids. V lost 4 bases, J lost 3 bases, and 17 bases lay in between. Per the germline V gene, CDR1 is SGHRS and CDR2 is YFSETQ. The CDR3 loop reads CASSQGGQLFYEQYF. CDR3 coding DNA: TGCGCCAGCAGCCAGGGGGGACAGCTGTTCTACGAGCAGTACTTC.

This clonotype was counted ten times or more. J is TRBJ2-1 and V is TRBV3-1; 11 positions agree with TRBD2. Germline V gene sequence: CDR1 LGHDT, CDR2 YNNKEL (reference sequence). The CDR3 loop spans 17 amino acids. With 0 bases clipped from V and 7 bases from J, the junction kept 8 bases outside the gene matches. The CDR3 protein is CASSQDPSGGPGNEQFF. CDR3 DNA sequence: TGTGCCAGCAGCCAAGATCCTAGCGGGGGGCCTGGGAATGAGCAGTTCTTC.

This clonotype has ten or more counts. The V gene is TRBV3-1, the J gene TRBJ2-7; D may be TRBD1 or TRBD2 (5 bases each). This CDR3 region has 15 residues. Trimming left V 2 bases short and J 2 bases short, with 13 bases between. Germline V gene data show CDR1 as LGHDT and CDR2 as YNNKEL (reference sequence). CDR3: CASSQMGPYPYEQYF. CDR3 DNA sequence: TGTGCCAGCAGCCAAATGGGACCCTACCCCTACGAGCAGTACTTC.